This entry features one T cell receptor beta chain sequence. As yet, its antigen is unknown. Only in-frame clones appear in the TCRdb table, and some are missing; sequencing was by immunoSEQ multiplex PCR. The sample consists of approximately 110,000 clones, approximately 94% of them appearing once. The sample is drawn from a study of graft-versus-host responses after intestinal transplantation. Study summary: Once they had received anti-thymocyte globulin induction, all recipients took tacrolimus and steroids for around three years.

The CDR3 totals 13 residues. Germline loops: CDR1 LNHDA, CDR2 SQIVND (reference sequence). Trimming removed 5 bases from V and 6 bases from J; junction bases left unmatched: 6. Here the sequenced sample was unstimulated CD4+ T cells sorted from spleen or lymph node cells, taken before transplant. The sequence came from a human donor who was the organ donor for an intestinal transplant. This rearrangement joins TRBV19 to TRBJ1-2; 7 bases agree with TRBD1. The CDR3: CASSFPGGHGYTF. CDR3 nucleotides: TGTGCCAGTAGTTTCCCAGGGGGTCATGGCTACACCTTC. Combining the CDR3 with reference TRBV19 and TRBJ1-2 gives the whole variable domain DGGITQSPKYLFRKEGQNVTLSCEQNLNHDAMYWYRQDPGQGLRLIYYSQIVNDFQKGDIAEGYSVSREKKESFPLTVTSAQKNPTAFYLCASSFPGGHGYTFGSGTRLTVV.